Listed below are T cell receptor beta chains from one sample, sequenced in a study of blood T cell repertoires in COVID-19. The method was immunoSEQ multiplex PCR; TCRdb's version includes in-frame clones alone and lacks a portion of them. The table has 300,000 or so clones, more than 75% seen once. Sequences were obtained from peripheral blood. The receptors here all came from a woman aged 40 to 55 who had recovered from COVID-19. Both conserved end residues are part of each CDR3. A D gene is named only where the DNA matches it firmly. Clone sizes are given selectively: once, few, many, or a class where the clone is expanded.

d_call	j_call	v_call	clone_size	cdr3_aa	cdr3_nt
TRBD1	TRBJ2-1	TRBV11-2	once	CASSPSGTVQFF	TGTGCCAGCAGCCCTTCGGGGACAGTCCAGTTCTTC
TRBD1	TRBJ2-1	TRBV9	once	CASSVNRGTGGLVGNEQFF	TGTGCCAGCAGCGTAAATAGGGGGACAGGGGGCTTGGTTGGTAATGAGCAGTTCTTC
NA	TRBJ2-3	TRBV18	NA	CASSQRTSKVTDTQYF	TGTGCCAGCTCACAACGTACTAGCAAAGTCACAGATACGCAGTATTTT
NA	TRBJ1-1	TRBV19	NA	CASSEALNTEAFF	TGTGCCAGTAGTGAGGCGTTGAACACTGAAGCTTTCTTT
TRBD1	TRBJ2-7	TRBV18	NA	CASSPPGQTTYEQYF	TGTGCCAGCTCACCACCGGGACAGACAACCTACGAGCAGTACTTC
NA	TRBJ2-5	TRBV29-1	NA	CSVVVRGRGETQYF	TGCAGCGTTGTGGTTAGAGGCCGGGGAGAGACCCAGTACTTC
TRBD1	TRBJ1-4	TRBV29-1	NA	CSVDLGPTGGEEKLFF	TGCAGCGTTGATCTCGGGCCAACAGGGGGCGAGGAAAAACTGTTTTTT
NA	TRBJ2-5	TRBV27	NA	CASSATAPQETQYF	TGTGCCAGCAGTGCCACAGCTCCTCAAGAGACCCAGTACTTC
TRBD1	TRBJ2-5	TRBV29-1	NA	CSVDLGQGQETQYF	TGCAGCGTTGATTTAGGACAGGGGCAAGAGACCCAGTACTTC
NA	TRBJ2-2	TRBV10-3	NA	CAITAGQLYTGELFF	TGTGCCATCACCGCCGGACAGCTTTACACCGGGGAGCTGTTTTTT
TRBD1	TRBJ1-2	TRBV3-1/TRBV3-2	once	CASSLTQGLDGYTF	TGTGCCAGCAGCCTTACACAGGGGTTGGATGGCTACACCTTC
NA	TRBJ2-6	TRBV4-3	NA	CASSQDPPFGEAGANVLTF	TGCGCCAGCAGCCAAGATCCCCCCTTCGGGGAGGCTGGGGCCAACGTCCTGACTTTC
TRBD2	TRBJ2-2	TRBV3-1/TRBV3-2	NA	CASSQILSGLAGRGELFF	TGTGCCAGCAGCCAAATTCTATCGGGACTAGCGGGAAGGGGGGAGCTGTTTTTT
NA	TRBJ1-2	TRBV19	NA	CASSMTATYGYTF	TGTGCCAGTAGTATGACGGCGACATATGGCTACACCTTC
NA	TRBJ2-5	TRBV2	NA	CASSDPRETQYF	TGTGCCAGCAGTGACCCCCGGGAGACCCAGTACTTC
TRBD1	TRBJ1-1	TRBV7-3	NA	CASSLGQLNTEAFF	TGTGCCAGCAGCTTGGGACAGCTGAACACTGAAGCTTTCTTT